The 14 T cell receptor beta chains given below trace back to one sample, sequenced in a study of CD8 T cells in Susac syndrome. The RNA, about 0.45 to 1 ug, was put through reverse transcription using random hexamers. TCRdb used MiXCR to reprocess the immunoSEQ multiplex PCR reads, holding one entry per CDR3 protein. In the table there are about 130,000 distinct CDR3 sequences, around 96% of which are singletons. The sample was CD4+ T cells from PBMCs. The receptor set was obtained from a human donor in good health.

The J gene is TRBJ1-5, the V gene TRBV7-2; D is unclear. The V gene lost 0 bases and the J gene lost 0 bases, with 9 bases spanning the gap. There are 16 residues in the CDR3. CDR1 is SGHTA and CDR2 is FQGNSA in the germline V gene. The CDR3 DNA follows: TGTGCCAGCAGCTTAGCCGCCGGGTATAGCAATCAGCCCCAGCATTTT. This encodes CASSLAAGYSNQPQHF.

J is TRBJ2-2 and V is TRBV5-1; D is unresolved. V was trimmed by 0 bases and J by 4 bases, leaving 7 bases between them. This CDR3 region has 14 residues. Germline-derived CDR1 and CDR2 are SGHRS and YFSETQ. Written as DNA, the CDR3 is TGCGCCAGCAGCTTGGTCCTCAGCACCGGGGAGCTGTTTTTT. Encoded protein: CASSLVLSTGELFF.

In its sample, this clonotype was seen once. CDR3 in amino acids: CASSPQGRSYNEQFF. CDR3 sequence (DNA): TGCGCCAGCAGCCCCCAGGGAAGGTCCTACAATGAGCAGTTCTTC. The chain has TRBV4-1 and TRBJ2-1; possible D gene TRBD1, 5 bases. There are 15 residues in the CDR3. Trimming stripped 4 bases from V and 1 base from J, with 11 bases between. Looked up from germline, CDR1 is MGHRA and CDR2 is YSYEKL.

This rearrangement joins TRBV19 to TRBJ1-2, with D perhaps TRBD1 (6 bases). The CDR3 length is 15 residues. Germline V gives CDR1 LNHDA, CDR2 SQIVND (reference sequence). V was trimmed by 0 bases and J by 9 bases, leaving 17 bases between them. CDR3 protein: CASSIDPGQTARYTF. In DNA form, the CDR3 reads TGTGCCAGTAGTATAGATCCTGGACAGACGGCCCGCTACACCTTC.

This chain uses TRBV25-1 with TRBJ2-1; either TRBD1 or TRBD2 may fit D (5 bases each). This CDR3 is built from 14 residues. Germline V gene sequence: CDR1 MGHDK, CDR2 SYGVNS. The V end lost 1 base, the J end lost 6 bases, and 10 bases lay between the germline ends. The CDR3 is CASSEFTGANEQFF. CDR3 sequence (DNA): TGTGCCAGCAGTGAATTTACCGGGGCCAATGAGCAGTTCTTC.

The chain is built from TRBV6-2 or TRBV6-3 and TRBJ1-5; 9 bases align to TRBD1. V was clipped by 6 bases and J by 4 bases; unmatched bases: 1. The CDR3 is made up of 13 amino acids. The germline CDR1 and CDR2 sequences are MNHEY and SVGEGT. The DNA of the CDR3 is TGTGCCAGCAGGGGACAGGGTAATCAGCCCCAGCATTTT. This translates into CASRGQGNQPQHF.

The V gene is TRBV2, the J gene TRBJ2-1; unclear D gene. CDR3 size: 16 residues. The V end lost 3 bases, the J end lost 5 bases, and 17 bases lay between the germline ends. Germline V gene lookup returns CDR1 SNHLY and CDR2 FYNNEI. The DNA of the CDR3 is TGTGCCAGCAGTGAGAATCCCACCGGCTCAAACAATGAGCAGTTCTTC. It translates to CASSENPTGSNNEQFF. The full variable domain, with the rest looked up from reference TRBV2 and TRBJ2-1, is EPEVTQTPSHQVTQMGQEVILRCVPISNHLYFYWYRQILGQKVEFLVSFYNNEISEKSEIFDDQFSVERPDGSNFTLKIRSTKLEDSAMYFCASSENPTGSNNEQFFGPGTRLTVL.

This clonotype was observed a single time. The J gene is TRBJ1-2, the V gene TRBV29-1; tentative D call: TRBD1 (5 bases). The V end lost 6 bases, the J end lost 2 bases, and 16 bases lay between the germline ends. The germline CDR1 and CDR2 sequences are SQVTM and ANQGSEA. The CDR3 contains 14 residues. CDR3 in DNA: TGCAGCGTCGATACGCAGGGCGCGAACTATGGCTACACCTTC. Its protein is CSVDTQGANYGYTF.

The chain links TRBV5-8 to TRBJ2-5, with a weak D call TRBD1 (5 bases). This CDR3 spans 12 amino acids. The V gene lost 4 bases and the J gene lost 2 bases, with 6 bases spanning the gap. The germline gives CDR1 SGHTS, CDR2 YDEGEE. This CDR3 reads CASSRQQETQYF. The CDR3 DNA is TGTGCCAGCAGCCGACAGCAAGAGACCCAGTACTTC. Full variable domain (missing parts from reference TRBV5-8 and TRBJ2-5): EAGVTQSPTHLIKTRGQQATLRCSPISGHTSVYWYQQALGLGLQFLLWYDEGEERNRGNFPPRFSGRQFPNYSSELNVNALELEDSALYLCASSRQQETQYFGPGTRLLVL.

The genes are TRBV28 and TRBJ1-2; D is unclear. Trimming stripped 3 bases from V and 6 bases from J, with 5 bases between. Germline CDR1 reads MDHEN; CDR2 reads SYDVKM. There are 11 residues in the CDR3. Here the CDR3 DNA reads TGTGCCAGCAGTTTTGGCCATGGCTACACCTTC. Amino acid sequence: CASSFGHGYTF.

This clonotype was counted between two and nine times. V gene TRBV3-1 combines with J gene TRBJ2-2; a possible D gene is TRBD1 (7 bases). This CDR3 region has 14 residues. V lost 4 bases and J 5 bases, leaving 11 bases between the germline ends. Germline CDR1 and CDR2: LGHDT and YNNKEL (reference sequence). CDR3: CASSLSGGTGELFF. CDR3 DNA sequence: TGTGCCAGCAGCCTATCAGGGGGGACCGGGGAGCTGTTTTTT. The full variable domain, rest sourced from reference TRBV3-1 and TRBJ2-2, is DTAVSQTPKYLVTQMGNDKSIKCEQNLGHDTMYWYKQDSKKFLKIMFSYNNKELIINETVPNRFSPKSPDKAHLNLHINSLELGDSAVYFCASSLSGGTGELFFGEGSRLTVL.

The CDR3 DNA reads as TGTGCCAGCTTCCTTGGGGGGGAGGGCCTATCCAAAAACATTCAGTACTTC. Translation: CASFLGGEGLSKNIQYF. The chain recombines TRBV6-1 with TRBJ2-4; 7 nucleotides line up with TRBD2. The CDR3 is made up of 17 amino acids. The germline V gene encodes CDR1 MNHNS and CDR2 SASEGT. V lost 8 bases, J lost 2 bases, and 15 bases stayed unmatched.

This sequence joins TRBV28 and TRBJ2-3, with D hard to call. Germline V gene lookup returns CDR1 MDHEN and CDR2 SYDVKM. The CDR3 covers 12 residues. Trimming cost V 4 bases and J 2 bases, with 4 bases left between them. CDR3 protein: CASSSDTDTQYF. Here the CDR3 DNA reads TGTGCCAGCAGTTCGGACACAGATACGCAGTATTTT.

This chain uses TRBV6-4 with TRBJ2-1, with TRBD2 matching 15 bases. Germline V gives CDR1 MRHNA, CDR2 SNTAGT. Losses at the gene ends were 0 bases for V and 7 bases for J; bases not matched to a gene: 4. The CDR3 sequence is 17 residues long. The CDR3 region has the DNA TGTGCCAGCAGTGACTCGATAGGGACTAGCGGGAGGAATGAGCAGTTCTTC. Encoded protein: CASSDSIGTSGRNEQFF.